Each of the 2 T cell receptor beta chains below was sequenced from the same sample in a study of T-cell reconstitution after alpha-beta-depleted transplantation in children. These receptors have no known antigen. Preparation of the TCRbeta library involved a method that used unique molecular identifiers. MiXCR, applied by TCRdb to the PCR reads, yields one record per CDR3 protein. The data contain 330,000 or so distinct CDR3 sequences, about 7.3% of them singletons. Study observations and caveats: One year post-transplant, T-cell counts and diversity were largely derived from T cells produced anew.

The material was peripheral blood, obtained 360 days after TCRalphabeta/CD19-depleted stem cell transplant. The origin of the receptors is a female patient aged 2-15 years who had a stem cell transplant for Fanconi anemia, so the T cells may come from the graft donor.

This clonotype was seen repeatedly, ten times or more. The chain is built from TRBV2 and TRBJ2-1; either TRBD1 or TRBD2 may fit D (7 bases each). The CDR3 loop spans 15 amino acids. Germline V gene data show CDR1 as SNHLY and CDR2 as FYNNEI. V dropped 4 bases and J dropped 10 bases, with 20 bases sitting between them. CDR3 in amino acids: CASSVEQGGLGEQFF. The CDR3 region has the DNA TGTGCCAGCAGTGTAGAGCAGGGGGGGCTGGGGGAGCAGTTCTTC. The full variable domain, in which reference TRBV2 and TRBJ2-1 provide the parts outside the CDR3, is EPEVTQTPSHQVTQMGQEVILRCVPISNHLYFYWYRQILGQKVEFLVSFYNNEISEKSEIFDDQFSVERPDGSNFTLKIRSTKLEDSAMYFCASSVEQGGLGEQFFGPGTRLTVL.

This rearrangement joins TRBV6-2 or TRBV6-3 to TRBJ2-7, with D uncertain. Per germline, CDR1 MNHEY and CDR2 SVGEGT. Trimming cost V 6 bases and J 0 bases, with 6 bases left between them. The CDR3 has 12 amino acids. The CDR3 loop reads CASSQSSYEQYV. DNA for the CDR3: TGTGCCAGCAGCCAAAGCTCCTACGAGCAGTACGTC.